The 24 T cell receptor beta chains presented below share a single source sample, sequenced in a study of T cell changes during pregnancy in multiple sclerosis (dated by TCRdb to between 2019 and 2020). The library was produced with the immunoSEQ multiplex PCR assay. The source is immuneACCESS, and TCRdb retained only in-frame sequences with V and J called. Part of the clones is not carried over; for the studies checked, unresolved V genes explain less than half of this, and the remainder is unexplained. This sample is represented by 30,000 to 40,000 clones; roughly 90% of them were singletons. The top ten hold 0.56% of the sample. The source material was CD4+ T cells from peripheral blood mononuclear cells, sampled before pregnancy. These receptors were taken from a female donor with multiple sclerosis, enrolled in a pregnancy study.

The genes are TRBV5-6 and TRBJ2-7; D may be TRBD1 (6 bases). Trimming removed 0 bases from V and 7 bases from J, with 11 bases in between. The germline CDR1 and CDR2 sequences are SGHDT and YYEEEE. The CDR3 runs to 13 residues. The CDR3 region has the DNA TGTGCCAGCAGCTTGGAGACCACAGGGGAGCAGTACTTC. The encoded protein is CASSLETTGEQYF.

The chain carries TRBV15 and TRBJ2-7; possible D gene TRBD2, 6 bases. This CDR3 has 13 amino acids. The germline gives CDR1 LNHNV, CDR2 YYDKDF (reference sequence). The V gene lost 0 bases and the J gene lost 4 bases, with 7 bases spanning the gap. The CDR3 spells CATSRDRGYEQYF. In DNA form, the CDR3 reads TGTGCCACCAGCAGAGATCGGGGGTACGAGCAGTACTTC.

This chain uses TRBV4-3 with TRBJ2-4, with TRBD2 matching over 10 bases. The trim removed 0 bases at V and 9 bases at J, leaving 8 bases unmatched. The CDR3 has 16 residues. Germline values: CDR1 LGHNA, CDR2 YSLEER. CDR3 sequence reads: CASSQELTSGAGIQYF. The CDR3 DNA reads TGCGCCAGCAGCCAAGAACTAACTAGCGGGGCGGGCATTCAGTACTTC.

This clone has a single count. V gene TRBV5-4 combines with J gene TRBJ2-3; 15 nucleotides agree with TRBD2. The germline V gene has CDR1 SGHNT and CDR2 YYREEE (reference sequence). CDR3 length: 16 residues. The J segment lost 5 bases and the V segment lost 0 bases, leaving 1 base of the junction unmatched. The DNA for the CDR3 is TGTGCCAGCAGCTTGGGGACTAGCGGGGGGGGAGATACGCAGTATTTT. This sequence encodes CASSLGTSGGGDTQYF.

The rearrangement joins TRBV6-1 to TRBJ1-1; D gene uncertain. Per germline, CDR1 MNHNS and CDR2 SASEGT. V was pared by 6 bases and J by 1 base, with 15 bases between. The CDR3 spans 15 residues. CDR3 sequence reads: CASSAQSRGNTEAFF. CDR3 DNA sequence: TGTGCCAGCAGCGCTCAGAGTAGAGGGAACACTGAAGCTTTCTTT.

This chain connects TRBV9 to TRBJ1-3, with a weak D call TRBD1 (6 bases). Between the trimmed V and J ends, which lost 6 bases and 7 bases, there was a span of 14 bases. This CDR3 contains 13 residues. Germline V CDR1 and CDR2: SGDLS, YYNGEE. In DNA, the CDR3 is TGTGCCAGCACCCGGGACACTATTAACACCATATATTTT. As protein: CASTRDTINTIYF.

This chain joins TRBV30 and TRBJ1-1; D gene unclear. The CDR3 spans 13 residues. V dropped 1 base and J dropped 6 bases, with 12 bases sitting between them. Germline CDR1 is GTSNPN and CDR2 is SVGIG (reference sequence). The CDR3 DNA is TGTGCCTGGAGTGGAGGGCTTGAGGCTGAAGCTTTCTTT. This gives the protein CAWSGGLEAEAFF.

The gene calls are TRBV4-1 and TRBJ2-3; the D gene is possibly TRBD1 (6 bases). The CDR3 extends over 16 amino acids. Looked up from germline, CDR1 is MGHRA and CDR2 is YSYEKL. Between the trimmed V and J ends, which lost 7 bases and 2 bases, there was a span of 19 bases. In DNA form, the CDR3 reads TGCGCCAGCACCACAGGGCGCGGAAGTTACACAGATACGCAGTATTTT. Amino acids: CASTTGRGSYTDTQYF.

The rearrangement uses TRBV5-1 and TRBJ1-6, with no clear D. The germline V gene has CDR1 SGHRS and CDR2 YFSETQ. There are 15 residues in the CDR3. V gave up 4 bases and J gave up 3 bases, with 11 bases separating them. DNA for the CDR3: TGCGCCAGCAGCCCCGGTGTCGGCTATAATTCACCCCTCCACTTT. This codes for CASSPGVGYNSPLHF.

This sequence joins TRBV18 and TRBJ1-1, with D hard to call. The germline V and J ends were trimmed by 2 bases and 5 bases, with 9 bases remaining between them. The V gene's germline CDR1 is KGHSH and CDR2 LQKENI. The CDR3 loop spans 13 amino acids. The CDR3 DNA reads TGTGCCAGCTCACCATACGGGGAGACTGAAGCTTTCTTT. Its translation is CASSPYGETEAFF.

This chain joins TRBV9 and TRBJ2-3; a weak D match, TRBD2 (7 bases). Looked up from germline, CDR1 is SGDLS and CDR2 is YYNGEE. The CDR3 has 18 amino acids. With 6 bases removed from V and 8 bases from J, the gap between germline ends came to 31 bases. The CDR3 here is CASTRGLGGASSLATQYF. In nucleotides, the CDR3 is TGTGCCAGCACCCGCGGGTTAGGGGGGGCCAGCTCGTTGGCTACGCAGTATTTT.

The chain has TRBV6-4 and TRBJ2-3; 8 nucleotides align to TRBD2. The CDR3 has 16 amino acids. Trimming removed 6 bases from V and 5 bases from J; junction bases left unmatched: 13. Looked up from germline, CDR1 is MRHNA and CDR2 is SNTAGT. The CDR3 spells CASSRGDSGEGDTQYF. The CDR3 DNA sequence: TGTGCCAGCAGCCGCGGGGATAGCGGGGAGGGAGATACGCAGTATTTT.

This rearrangement joins TRBV7-2 to TRBJ1-1; TRBD1 agrees at 9 bases. The V and J ends lost 1 base and 0 bases, in that order; junction bases with no gene match: 6. The CDR3 loop spans 17 amino acids. Germline CDR1 reads SGHTA; CDR2 reads FQGNSA. DNA for the CDR3: TGTGCCAGCAGCTTAGATGGTACAGGGGGCTTGAACACTGAAGCTTTCTTT. It yields the protein CASSLDGTGGLNTEAFF.

This clone was observed a handful of times. This chain uses TRBV6-6 with TRBJ1-1; 7 positions match TRBD1. The CDR3 sequence is 13 residues long. V trimming: 7 bases; J trimming: 7 bases; junction bases outside the gene matches: 9. CDR1 and CDR2 from the germline V gene are MNHNY and SVGAGI (reference sequence). The CDR3 spells CASTTRRDSEAFF. CDR3 nucleotides: TGTGCCAGCACCACCAGGAGGGACAGTGAAGCTTTCTTT.

CDR3 nucleotides: TGCAGTGCTCATTTCCGGGACAGAGAGTTCTTC. It translates to CSAHFRDREFF. The chain is built from TRBV20-1 and TRBJ2-1; TRBD1 aligns across 7 bases. The V segment lost 5 bases and the J segment 14 bases; nucleotides outside the gene matches: 9. Germline CDR1 is DFQATT and CDR2 is SNEGSKA (reference sequence). CDR3 length equals 11 residues.

The V gene is TRBV6-6, the J gene TRBJ1-2, with D possibly matching TRBD1 (5 bases). The length of the CDR3 is 14 residues. Trimming took 2 bases from V and 3 from J, leaving 10 bases between them. The germline CDR1 and CDR2 sequences are MNHNY and SVGAGI (reference sequence). The CDR3 DNA follows: TGTGCCAGCAGTTACCCCCGGGACTACTATGGCTACACCTTC. This gives the protein CASSYPRDYYGYTF.

This rearrangement joins TRBV7-8 to TRBJ2-1; possible D gene TRBD1, 6 bases. V was pared by 5 bases and J by 0 bases, with 14 bases between. Germline V gives CDR1 SGHVS, CDR2 FQNEAQ. The CDR3 has 16 residues. CDR3 sequence: CASSPQGGGSYNEQFF. In nucleotides, the CDR3 is TGTGCCAGCAGCCCACAGGGTGGGGGCTCCTACAATGAGCAGTTCTTC.

The chain has TRBV6-6 and TRBJ1-4, with D unresolved. V was cut by 5 bases and J by 5 bases, with 15 bases left in between. The CDR3 covers 15 residues. From germline, CDR1 is MNHNY and CDR2 SVGAGI (reference sequence). The DNA for the CDR3 is TGTGCCAGCAGTACGCAGGAGGGTCCAAATGAAAAACTGTTTTTT. It translates to CASSTQEGPNEKLFF.

The chain has TRBV7-9 and TRBJ1-1, with TRBD1 as a possible D gene (5 bases). Germline assignment: CDR1 SEHNR and CDR2 FQNEAQ (reference sequence). The CDR3 spans 13 residues. V was trimmed by 1 base and J by 11 bases, leaving 14 bases between them. The CDR3 protein is CASSLGEGGGAFF. Written as DNA, the CDR3 is TGTGCCAGCAGCTTAGGGGAAGGTGGGGGGGCTTTCTTT.

The CDR3: CASSSTDGDSPLHF. The CDR3 DNA sequence: TGTGCCAGCAGCTCCACCGACGGGGATTCACCCCTCCACTTT. The chain is built from TRBV11-2 and TRBJ1-6; no definite D call. Germline lookup yields CDR1 SGHAT and CDR2 FQNNGV. The ends were cut back, 4 bases at V and 8 bases at J, with 12 bases in the middle. This CDR3 contains 14 residues.

The sample holds one count of this clone. The chain couples TRBV7-8 to TRBJ2-2; weak D call: TRBD2 (6 bases). The V gene lost 1 base and the J gene lost 1 base, with 10 bases spanning the gap. CDR1 and CDR2 (germline): SGHVS, FQNEAQ. There are 16 residues in the CDR3. CDR3 region: CASSLGRGRNTGELFF. The CDR3 region has the DNA TGTGCCAGCAGCTTAGGGAGGGGCCGGAACACCGGGGAGCTGTTTTTT. Full variable domain (outside the CDR3, taken from reference TRBV7-8 and TRBJ2-2): GAGVSQSPRYKVAKRGQDVALRCDPISGHVSLFWYQQALGQGPEFLTYFQNEAQLDKSGLPSDRFFAERPEGSVSTLKIQRTQQEDSAVYLCASSLGRGRNTGELFFGEGSRLTVL.

This chain connects TRBV2 to TRBJ1-5; D gene uncertain. Germline loops: CDR1 SNHLY, CDR2 FYNNEI. Between the trimmed V and J ends, which lost 5 bases and 0 bases, there was a span of 8 bases. The CDR3 extends over 14 amino acids. This CDR3 is CASSRDNSNQPQHF. CDR3 DNA sequence: TGTGCCAGCAGTCGAGACAATAGCAATCAGCCCCAGCATTTT.

This rearrangement joins TRBV5-4 to TRBJ2-3; tentative D call: TRBD2 (6 bases). V shed 4 bases and J shed 3 bases, with 6 bases lying between them. The CDR3 sequence is 12 residues long. Per the germline V gene, CDR1 is SGHNT and CDR2 is YYREEE (reference sequence). In DNA, the CDR3 is TGTGCCAGCAGCGCGGGGACAGATACGCAGTATTTT. Its translation is CASSAGTDTQYF.

The chain is built from TRBV27 and TRBJ2-5; D possibly corresponds to TRBD1 (5 bases). Deletions cut 3 bases from V and 5 bases from J, with 16 bases between. Germline CDR1 MNHEY, CDR2 SMNVEV (reference sequence). This CDR3 comprises 15 residues. The CDR3 DNA follows: TGTGCCAGCAGTTTCCGCGGAAGGGGATCGGAGACCCAGTACTTC. The encoded protein is CASSFRGRGSETQYF.